This entry is about one TCR beta chain. The data derive from a study of control samples from healthy donors and cancer patients. Trimming removed 4 bases from V and 8 bases from J; junction bases left unmatched: 0. Germline CDR1 LNHDA, CDR2 SQIVND (reference sequence). The CDR3 is made up of 11 amino acids. Clones were read by immunoSEQ multiplex PCR, and TCRdb kept only the in-frame ones, dropping some. Among 400,000 to 450,000 clones, over 75% were seen once, and the ten largest hold around 6.8%. The chain carries TRBV19 and TRBJ1-1; 8 bases line up with TRBD1. The source material was PBMCs. The TCR was taken from a man aged 35-49 years with head and neck cancer. The CDR3 loop is CASSRQGEAFF. CDR3 in DNA: TGTGCCAGTAGTAGACAGGGGGAAGCTTTCTTT.